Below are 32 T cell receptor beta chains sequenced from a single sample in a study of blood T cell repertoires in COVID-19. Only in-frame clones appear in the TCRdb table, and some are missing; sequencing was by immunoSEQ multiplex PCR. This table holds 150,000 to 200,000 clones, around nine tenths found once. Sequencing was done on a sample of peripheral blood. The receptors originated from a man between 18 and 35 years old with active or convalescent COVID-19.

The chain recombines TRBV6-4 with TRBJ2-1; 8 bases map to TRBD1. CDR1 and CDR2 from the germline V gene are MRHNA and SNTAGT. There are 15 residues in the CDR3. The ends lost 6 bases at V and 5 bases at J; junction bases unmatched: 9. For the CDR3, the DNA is TGTGCCAGCAGCCGTAGCCCGGGACAGGACAATGAGCAGTTCTTC. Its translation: CASSRSPGQDNEQFF.

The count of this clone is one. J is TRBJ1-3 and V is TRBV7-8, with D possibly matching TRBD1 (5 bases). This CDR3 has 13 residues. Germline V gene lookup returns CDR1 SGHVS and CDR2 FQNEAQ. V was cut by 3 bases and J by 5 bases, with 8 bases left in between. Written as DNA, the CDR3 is TGTGCCAGCAGCTTCGGACATAGAAACACCATATATTTT. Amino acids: CASSFGHRNTIYF.

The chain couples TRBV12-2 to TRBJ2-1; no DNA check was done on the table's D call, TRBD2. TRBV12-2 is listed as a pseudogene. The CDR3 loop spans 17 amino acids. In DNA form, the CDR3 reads TGTGCAAGTCGCTTAGCGTCCCCGGGGGGGGACTACAATGAGCAGTTCTTC. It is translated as CASRLASPGGDYNEQFF.

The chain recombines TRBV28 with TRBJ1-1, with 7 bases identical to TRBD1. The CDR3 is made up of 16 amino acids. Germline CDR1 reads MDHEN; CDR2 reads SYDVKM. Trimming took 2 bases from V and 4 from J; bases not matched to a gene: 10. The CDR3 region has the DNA TGTGCCAGCAGTTTAAGGAGGGGGCCTCTTGCCACTGAAGCTTTCTTT. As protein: CASSLRRGPLATEAFF.

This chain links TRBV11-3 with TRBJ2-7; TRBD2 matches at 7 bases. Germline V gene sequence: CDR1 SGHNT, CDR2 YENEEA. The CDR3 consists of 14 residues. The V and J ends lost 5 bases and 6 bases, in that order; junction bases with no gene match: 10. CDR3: CASSPRGRAGEQYF. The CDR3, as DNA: TGTGCCAGCAGCCCGCGGGGGAGAGCGGGCGAGCAGTACTTC.

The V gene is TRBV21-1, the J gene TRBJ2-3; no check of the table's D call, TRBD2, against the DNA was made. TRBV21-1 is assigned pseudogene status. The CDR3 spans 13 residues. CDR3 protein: CASSLGRADTQYF. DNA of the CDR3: TGTGCCAGCAGTTTGGGGAGGGCAGATACGCAGTATTTT.

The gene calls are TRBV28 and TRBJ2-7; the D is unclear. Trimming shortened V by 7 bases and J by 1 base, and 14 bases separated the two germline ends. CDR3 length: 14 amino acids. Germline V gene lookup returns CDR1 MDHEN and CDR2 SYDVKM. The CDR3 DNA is TGTGCCAGCAATAGGCGGTTAGAGTCCTACGAGCAGTACGTC. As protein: CASNRRLESYEQYV.

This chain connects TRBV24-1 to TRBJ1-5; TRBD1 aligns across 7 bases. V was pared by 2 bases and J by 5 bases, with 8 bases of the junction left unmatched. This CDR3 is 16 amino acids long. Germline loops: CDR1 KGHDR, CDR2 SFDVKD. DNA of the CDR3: TGTGCCACCAGTGATTCTACAGGGGTAGTTGATCAGCCCCAGCATTTT. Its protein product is CATSDSTGVVDQPQHF.

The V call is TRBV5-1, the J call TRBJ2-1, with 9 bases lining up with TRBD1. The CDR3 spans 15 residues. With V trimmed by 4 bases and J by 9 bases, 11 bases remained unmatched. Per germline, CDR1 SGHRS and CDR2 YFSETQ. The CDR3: CASSEGQGVRSEQFF. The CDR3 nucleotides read TGCGCCAGCAGCGAGGGACAGGGCGTCAGGAGTGAGCAGTTCTTC. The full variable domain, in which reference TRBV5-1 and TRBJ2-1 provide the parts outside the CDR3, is KAGVTQTPRYLIKTRGQQVTLSCSPISGHRSVSWYQQTPGQGLQFLFEYFSETQRNKGNFPGRFSGRQFSNSRSEMNVSTLELGDSALYLCASSEGQGVRSEQFFGPGTRLTVL.

The CDR3 DNA sequence: TGTGCCAGCAGCGTAGAACAGGCAGCAGATACGCAGTATTTT. Protein sequence: CASSVEQAADTQYF. The chain links TRBV9 to TRBJ2-3; the D gene is possibly TRBD1 (5 bases). The CDR3 loop spans 14 amino acids. Germline CDR1 and CDR2: SGDLS and YYNGEE. V was clipped by 0 bases and J by 4 bases, with 9 bases between them.

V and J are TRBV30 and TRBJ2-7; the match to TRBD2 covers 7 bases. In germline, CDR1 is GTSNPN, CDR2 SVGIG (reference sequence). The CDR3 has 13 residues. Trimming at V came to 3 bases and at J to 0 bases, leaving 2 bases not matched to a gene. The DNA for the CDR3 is TGTGCCTGGAGCCCTAGCGGCTCCTACGAGCAGTACTTC. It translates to CAWSPSGSYEQYF.

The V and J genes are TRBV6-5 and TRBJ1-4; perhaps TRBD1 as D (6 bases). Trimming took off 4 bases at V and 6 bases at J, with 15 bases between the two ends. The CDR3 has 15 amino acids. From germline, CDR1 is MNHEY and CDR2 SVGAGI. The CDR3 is CASSSLQGPHEKLFF. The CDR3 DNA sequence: TGTGCCAGCAGTTCTTTACAGGGACCTCATGAAAAACTGTTTTTT.

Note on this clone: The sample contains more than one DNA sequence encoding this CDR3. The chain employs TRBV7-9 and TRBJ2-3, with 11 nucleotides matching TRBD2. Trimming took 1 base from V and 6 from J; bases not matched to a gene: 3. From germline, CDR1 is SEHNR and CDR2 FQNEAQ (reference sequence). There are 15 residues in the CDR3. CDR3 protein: CASSLVAGGTDTQYF. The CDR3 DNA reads TGTGCCAGCAGCTTAGTAGCGGGGGGGACGGATACGCAGTATTTT.

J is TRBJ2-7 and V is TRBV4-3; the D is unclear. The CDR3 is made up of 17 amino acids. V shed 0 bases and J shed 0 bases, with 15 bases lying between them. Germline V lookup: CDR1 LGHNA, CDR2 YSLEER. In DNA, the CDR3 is TGCGCCAGCAGCCAAGAAGGCATACACCGGAGCTCCTACGAGCAGTACTTC. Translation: CASSQEGIHRSSYEQYF.

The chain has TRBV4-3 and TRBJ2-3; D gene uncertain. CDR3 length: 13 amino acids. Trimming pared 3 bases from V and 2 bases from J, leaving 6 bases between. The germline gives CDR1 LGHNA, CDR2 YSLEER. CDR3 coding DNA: TGCGCCAGCAGCCAGCTATACACAGATACGCAGTATTTT. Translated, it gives CASSQLYTDTQYF.

The CDR3 spells CASSRTSGSSYEQYF. The CDR3 bases are TGTGCCAGCAGCCGTACTAGCGGGAGTTCGTACGAGCAGTACTTC. This chain connects TRBV7-9 to TRBJ2-7, with 11 nucleotides matching TRBD2. Germline CDR1 SEHNR, CDR2 FQNEAQ (reference sequence). CDR3 size: 15 residues. V trimming: 5 bases; J trimming: 4 bases; junction bases outside the gene matches: 7.

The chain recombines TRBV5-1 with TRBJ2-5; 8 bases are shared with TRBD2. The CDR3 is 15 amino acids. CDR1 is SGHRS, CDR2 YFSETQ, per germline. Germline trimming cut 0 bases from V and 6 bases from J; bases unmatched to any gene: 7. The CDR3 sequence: CASSLAVGGAKTQYF. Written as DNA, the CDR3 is TGCGCCAGCAGCTTGGCGGTCGGGGGGGCAAAGACCCAGTACTTC. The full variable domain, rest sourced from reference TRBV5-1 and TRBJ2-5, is KAGVTQTPRYLIKTRGQQVTLSCSPISGHRSVSWYQQTPGQGLQFLFEYFSETQRNKGNFPGRFSGRQFSNSRSEMNVSTLELGDSALYLCASSLAVGGAKTQYFGPGTRLLVL.

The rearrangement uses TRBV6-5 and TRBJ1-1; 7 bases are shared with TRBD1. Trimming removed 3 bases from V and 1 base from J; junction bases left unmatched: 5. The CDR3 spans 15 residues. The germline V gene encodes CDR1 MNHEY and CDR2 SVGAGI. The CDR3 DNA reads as TGTGCCAGCAGTTATTGGACAGGATCGAACACTGAAGCTTTCTTT. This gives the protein CASSYWTGSNTEAFF.

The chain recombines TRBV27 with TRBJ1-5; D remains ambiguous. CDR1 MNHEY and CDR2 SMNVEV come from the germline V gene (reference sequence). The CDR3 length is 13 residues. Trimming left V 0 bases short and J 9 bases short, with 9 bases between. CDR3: CASSLSAGSPQHF. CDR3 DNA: TGTGCCAGCAGTTTATCAGCCGGTTCGCCCCAGCATTTT.

The CDR3 DNA follows: TGTGCCACCAGTGATTTTACAGCTGGGGCCAACGTCCTGACTTTC. As protein: CATSDFTAGANVLTF. The gene calls are TRBV24-1 and TRBJ2-6; D unresolved. The germline V gene encodes CDR1 KGHDR and CDR2 SFDVKD. This CDR3 region has 15 residues. The V end lost 1 base, the J end lost 2 bases, and 5 bases lay between the germline ends.

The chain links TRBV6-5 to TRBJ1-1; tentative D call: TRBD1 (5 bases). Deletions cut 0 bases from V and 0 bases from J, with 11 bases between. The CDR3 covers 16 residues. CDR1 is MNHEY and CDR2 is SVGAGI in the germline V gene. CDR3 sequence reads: CASSYSIAGLNTEAFF. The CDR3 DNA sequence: TGTGCCAGCAGTTACTCTATCGCAGGGCTGAACACTGAAGCTTTCTTT.

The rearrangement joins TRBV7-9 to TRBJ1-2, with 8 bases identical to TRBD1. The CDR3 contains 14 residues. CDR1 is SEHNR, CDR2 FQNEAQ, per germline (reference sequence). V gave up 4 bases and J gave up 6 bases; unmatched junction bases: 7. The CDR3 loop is CASSSNTGGDGYTF. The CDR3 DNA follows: TGTGCCAGCAGCTCGAACACAGGGGGGGATGGCTACACCTTC.

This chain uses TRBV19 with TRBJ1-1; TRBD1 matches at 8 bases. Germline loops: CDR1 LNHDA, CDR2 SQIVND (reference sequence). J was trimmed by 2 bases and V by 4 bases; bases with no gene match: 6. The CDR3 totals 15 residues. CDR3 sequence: CASSTWTGRNTEAFF. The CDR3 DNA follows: TGTGCCAGTAGTACCTGGACAGGGCGCAACACTGAAGCTTTCTTT. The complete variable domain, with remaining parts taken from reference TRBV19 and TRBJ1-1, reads DGGITQSPKYLFRKEGQNVTLSCEQNLNHDAMYWYRQDPGQGLRLIYYSQIVNDFQKGDIAEGYSVSREKKESFPLTVTSAQKNPTAFYLCASSTWTGRNTEAFFGQGTRLTVV.

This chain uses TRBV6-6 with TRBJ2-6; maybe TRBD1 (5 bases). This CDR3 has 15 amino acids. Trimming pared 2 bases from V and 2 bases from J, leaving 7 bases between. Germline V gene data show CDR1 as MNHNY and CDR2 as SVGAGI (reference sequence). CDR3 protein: CASSYVGAGANVLTF. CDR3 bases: TGTGCCAGCAGTTACGTAGGGGCTGGGGCCAACGTCCTGACTTTC.

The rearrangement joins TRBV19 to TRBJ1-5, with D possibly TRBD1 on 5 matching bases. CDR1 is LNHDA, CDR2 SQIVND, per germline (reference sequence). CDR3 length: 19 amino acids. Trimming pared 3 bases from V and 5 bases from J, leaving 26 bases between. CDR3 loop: CASSIGAGIWGTTYQPQHF. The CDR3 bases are TGTGCCAGTAGTATCGGGGCGGGGATCTGGGGGACCACCTATCAGCCCCAGCATTTT.

DNA of the CDR3: TGTGCCAGCAGCCTTTACACGCTCGGAGGAGGAAACACCATATATTTT. It encodes CASSLYTLGGGNTIYF. V gene TRBV7-2 combines with J gene TRBJ1-3; the D is unclear. This CDR3 has 16 amino acids. Germline V lookup: CDR1 SGHTA, CDR2 FQGNSA. V was cut by 5 bases and J by 4 bases, with 18 bases left in between.

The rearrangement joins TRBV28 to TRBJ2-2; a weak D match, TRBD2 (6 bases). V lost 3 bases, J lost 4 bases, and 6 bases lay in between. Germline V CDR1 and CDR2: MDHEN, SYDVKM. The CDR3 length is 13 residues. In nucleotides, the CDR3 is TGTGCCAGCAGTTTCGGGGGCACCGGGGAGCTGTTTTTT. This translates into CASSFGGTGELFF.

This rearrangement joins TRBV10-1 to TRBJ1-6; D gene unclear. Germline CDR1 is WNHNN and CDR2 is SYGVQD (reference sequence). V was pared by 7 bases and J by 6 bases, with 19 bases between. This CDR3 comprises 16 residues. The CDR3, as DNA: TGCGCCAGCATTACTAGCACGGGCGCCTGTAATTCACCCCTCCACTTT. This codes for CASITSTGACNSPLHF.

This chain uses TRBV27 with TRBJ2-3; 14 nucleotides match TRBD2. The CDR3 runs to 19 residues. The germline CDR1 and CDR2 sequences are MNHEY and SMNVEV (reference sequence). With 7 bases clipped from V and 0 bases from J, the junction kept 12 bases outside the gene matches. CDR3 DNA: TGTGCCAGCACCGAAAAAAGACTAGCGGGGGGGCTGAGCACAGATACGCAGTATTTT. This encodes CASTEKRLAGGLSTDTQYF.

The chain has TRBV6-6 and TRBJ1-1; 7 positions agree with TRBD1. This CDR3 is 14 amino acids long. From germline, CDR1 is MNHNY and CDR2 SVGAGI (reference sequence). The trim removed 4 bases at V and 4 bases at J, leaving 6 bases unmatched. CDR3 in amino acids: CASSSQGWGTEAFF. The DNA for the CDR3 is TGTGCCAGCAGTTCACAGGGGTGGGGCACTGAAGCTTTCTTT.

In DNA form, the CDR3 reads TGTGCCACCAGTGTAGCGCGGGAGGCCTACAATGAGCAGTTCTTC. The encoded protein is CATSVAREAYNEQFF. The V and J genes are TRBV24-1 and TRBJ2-1, with 8 bases identical to TRBD2. Germline CDR1 KGHDR, CDR2 SFDVKD. The CDR3 sequence is 15 residues long. V gave up 5 bases and J gave up 2 bases; unmatched junction bases: 4.

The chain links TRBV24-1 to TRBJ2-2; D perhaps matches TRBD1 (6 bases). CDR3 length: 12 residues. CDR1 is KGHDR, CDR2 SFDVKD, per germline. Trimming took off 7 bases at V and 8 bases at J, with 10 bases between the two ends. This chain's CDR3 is CATSTGIGELFF. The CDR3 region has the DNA TGTGCCACCAGCACAGGGATTGGGGAGCTGTTTTTT.